This entry features one T cell receptor (beta chain) sequence. The antigen is undetermined. The trim removed 4 bases at V and 6 bases at J, leaving 9 bases unmatched. The germline V gene encodes CDR1 SGDLS and CDR2 YYNGEE. The CDR3 is 15 residues long. PCR primers comprised 60 Vbeta and 13 Jbeta primers. Profiled with immunoSEQ multiplex PCR; TCRdb holds only in-frame clones, not every one. The data contain around 170,000 clones, 80% to 85% of them seen just once; the ten biggest clones take up roughly 0.75%. This sample is part of a study of cytomegalovirus exposure and HLA in healthy donors. Study-level points and caveats: The CMV antigen specificity of three CMV-associated chains was confirmed through in vitro analysis. Altogether, some 160 TCR beta chains were recorded as cytomegalovirus-associated. Further analysis, carried out later, found HLA-associated TCR beta chains more clonally expanded than equally common other chains.

This clonotype was obtained from a woman under 30 in good health and CMV-seronegative. The J gene is TRBJ2-7, the V gene TRBV9; 11 bases agree with TRBD1. Sequenced: PBMCs. CDR3 coding DNA: TGTGCCAGCAGCACCTCGGACAGGGGGCTTGGCGAGCAGTACTTC. This encodes CASSTSDRGLGEQYF.